The sequence of this TCR beta chain was determined in a study of shared clonotypes between healthy human individuals. This CDR3 spans 13 amino acids. Trimming shortened V by 6 bases and J by 2 bases, and 10 bases separated the two germline ends. Germline-derived CDR1 and CDR2 are KGHSH and LQKENI. Method: immunoSEQ multiplex PCR; TCRdb's copy keeps in-frame clones and lacks some. The table lists about 1 million clones, about 80% of them singletons. This clone was seen only a few times. Antigen: not known. Study-wide results and limits: Rarefaction revealed incomplete sorted-subset sequencing despite large depth.

This receptor was obtained from a man aged 18-30 years in good health. The chain is built from TRBV18 and TRBJ1-2; possible D gene TRBD1, 5 bases. The sample consisted of memory CD4+ T cells sorted from blood. Noted subset: CD45RA-negative fraction. The CDR3 nucleotides read TGTGCCAGCTCCCAGGGAGAAAACTATGGCTACACCTTC. Translating gives CASSQGENYGYTF.